This TCR beta chain was captured by sequencing in a study of long-term antiretroviral therapy in people with HIV. At the survey level, the v3.0 immunoSEQ assay was run. The data were produced by immunoSEQ multiplex PCR, yet TCRdb's version contains in-frame clones alone and is incomplete. There are 25,000 to 35,000 clones in the sample; just over 85% occur only once, and about 5% lies in the top ten. There are 14 residues in the CDR3. Germline CDR1 and CDR2: MGHRA and YSYEKL. V shed 0 bases and J shed 6 bases, with 11 bases lying between them. About this clone itself: Antigen specificity is unknown.

Held in samples before DNA extraction were about 0.85-10 million cryopreserved PBMC. Study outcomes and limitations: Spans of CDR3 length were tighter for HIV repertoires than for controls. Transplant donor controls retained higher diversity, though diversity increased after ART.

Sequenced here: unsorted PBMCs, sampled 0.8 years after starting antiretroviral therapy. The chain employs TRBV4-1 and TRBJ1-2, with D perhaps TRBD1 (6 bases). The TCR comes from a woman aged 25 to 39 with HIV. The CDR3 DNA sequence: TGCGCCAGCAGCCAAGAGGAGGGGGGGAATGGCTACACCTTC. Its protein is CASSQEEGGNGYTF.